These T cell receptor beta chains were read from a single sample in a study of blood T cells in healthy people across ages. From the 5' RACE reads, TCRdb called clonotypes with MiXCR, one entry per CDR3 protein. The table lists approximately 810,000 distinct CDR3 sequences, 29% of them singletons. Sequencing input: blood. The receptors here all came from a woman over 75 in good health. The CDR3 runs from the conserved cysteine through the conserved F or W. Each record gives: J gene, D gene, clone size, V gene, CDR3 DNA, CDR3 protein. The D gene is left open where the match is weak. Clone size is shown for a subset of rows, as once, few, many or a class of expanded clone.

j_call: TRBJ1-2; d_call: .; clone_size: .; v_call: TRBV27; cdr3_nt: TGTGCCAGCAGTTTAGGACGGGGGGCGGGCTACACCTTC; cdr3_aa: CASSLGRGAGYTF
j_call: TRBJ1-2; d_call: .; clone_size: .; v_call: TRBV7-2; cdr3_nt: TGTGCCAGCAGCCCCCAGCAAGGGGAATATGGCTACACCTTC; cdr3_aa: CASSPQQGEYGYTF
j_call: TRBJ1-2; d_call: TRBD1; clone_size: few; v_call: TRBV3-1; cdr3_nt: TGTGCCAGCAGACTAGAGGGACAGGGGGCGCCTAACTATGGCTACACCTTC; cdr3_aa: CASRLEGQGAPNYGYTF
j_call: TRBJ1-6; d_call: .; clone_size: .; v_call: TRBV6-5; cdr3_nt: TGTGCCAGCAGTTACTCGATCCGCAGGGATAATTCACCCCTCCACTTT; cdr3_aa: CASSYSIRRDNSPLHF
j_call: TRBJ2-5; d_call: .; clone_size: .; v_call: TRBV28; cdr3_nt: TGTGCCAGCGGAGTTGGGCGACGGGGCGAGACCCAGTACTTC; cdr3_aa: CASGVGRRGETQYF
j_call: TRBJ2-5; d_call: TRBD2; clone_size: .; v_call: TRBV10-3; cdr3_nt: TGTGCCATCAGTGGTGATAGCGGGGGTGAGACCCAGTACTTC; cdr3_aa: CAISGDSGGETQYF
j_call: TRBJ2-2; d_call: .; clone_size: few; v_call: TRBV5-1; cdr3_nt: TGCGCCAGCCGTCTCTGGACAGCAAACACCGGGGAGCTGTTTTTT; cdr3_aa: CASRLWTANTGELFF
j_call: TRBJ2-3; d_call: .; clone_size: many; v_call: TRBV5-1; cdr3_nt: TGCGCCAGCAGCGGAGGACTGGGCTCCACAGATACGCAGTATTTT; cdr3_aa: CASSGGLGSTDTQYF
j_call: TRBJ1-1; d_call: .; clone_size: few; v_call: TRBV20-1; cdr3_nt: TGCAGTGGAAACAGGAGGAACACTGAAGCTTTCTTT; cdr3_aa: CSGNRRNTEAFF
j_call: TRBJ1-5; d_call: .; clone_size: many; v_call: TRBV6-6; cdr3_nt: TGTGCCAGCAGGCGACAGAATCAGCCCCAGCATTTT; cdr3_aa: CASRRQNQPQHF
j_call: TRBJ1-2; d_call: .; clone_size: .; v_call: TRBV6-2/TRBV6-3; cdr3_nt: TGTGCCAGCAGATCCCCGTCAGACCCCTATGGCTACACCTTC; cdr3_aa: CASRSPSDPYGYTF
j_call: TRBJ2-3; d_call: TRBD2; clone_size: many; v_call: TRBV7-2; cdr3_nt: TGTGCCAGCAGCTTAGATAGCGGGGGGGCATTTCTAAGCACAGATACGCAGTATTTT; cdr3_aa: CASSLDSGGAFLSTDTQYF
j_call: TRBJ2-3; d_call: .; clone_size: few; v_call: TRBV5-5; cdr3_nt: TGTGCCAGCAGCGGAAGAAGTGGATCCACAGATACGCAGTATTTT; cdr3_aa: CASSGRSGSTDTQYF
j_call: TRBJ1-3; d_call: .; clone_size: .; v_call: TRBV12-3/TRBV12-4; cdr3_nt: TGTGCCAGCAGTTTCGCCGAGGCTGGTGGAAACACCATATATTTT; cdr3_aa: CASSFAEAGGNTIYF
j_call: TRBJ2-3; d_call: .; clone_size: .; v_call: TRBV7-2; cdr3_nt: TGTGCCAGCAGCTTAATAACCTACACAGATACGCAGTATTTT; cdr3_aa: CASSLITYTDTQYF
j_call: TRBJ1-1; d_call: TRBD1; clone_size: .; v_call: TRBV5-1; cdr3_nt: TGCGCCAGCAGCTTGGGAGGGGGACAGGGGACTGAAGCTTTCTTT; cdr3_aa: CASSLGGGQGTEAFF
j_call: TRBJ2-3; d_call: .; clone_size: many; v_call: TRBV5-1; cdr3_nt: TGCGCCAGCAGCTTGGCTACGCCAGATACGCAGTATTTT; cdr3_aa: CASSLATPDTQYF
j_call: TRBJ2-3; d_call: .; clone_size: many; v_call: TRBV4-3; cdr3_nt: TGCGCCAGCAGCCAAGACCGACAGGTTGCAGATACGCAGTATTTT; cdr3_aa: CASSQDRQVADTQYF
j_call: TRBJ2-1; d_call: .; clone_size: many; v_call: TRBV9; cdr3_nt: TGTGCCAGCAGCGTAGACAGGCTGGGATACAATGAGCAGTTCTTC; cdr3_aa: CASSVDRLGYNEQFF
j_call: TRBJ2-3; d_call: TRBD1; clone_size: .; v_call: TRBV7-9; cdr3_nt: TGTGCCTGTAGCTCGGGACAGGCCGCAGCAGATACGCAGTATTTT; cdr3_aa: CACSSGQAAADTQYF
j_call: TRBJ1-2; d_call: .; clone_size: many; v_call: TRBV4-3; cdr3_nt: TGCGCCAGCAGCCAAACCGGGGGTGCCAACTATGGCTACACCTTC; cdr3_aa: CASSQTGGANYGYTF
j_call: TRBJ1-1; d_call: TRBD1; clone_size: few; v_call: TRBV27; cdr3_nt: TGTGCCAGCAGAACTGACAGGGCCATGAACACTGAAGCTTTCTTT; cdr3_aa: CASRTDRAMNTEAFF
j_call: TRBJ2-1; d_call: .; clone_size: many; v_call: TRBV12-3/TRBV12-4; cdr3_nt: TGTGCCAGCAGAACGACGGACGATGAGCAGTTCTTC; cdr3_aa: CASRTTDDEQFF
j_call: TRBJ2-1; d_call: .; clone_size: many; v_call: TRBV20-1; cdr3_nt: TGCAGTGCTAGAGATATCGGGTATGAGCAGTTCTTC; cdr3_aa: CSARDIGYEQFF
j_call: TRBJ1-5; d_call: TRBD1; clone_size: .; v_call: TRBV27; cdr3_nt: TGTGCCAGCGGACGGGACAGGGACCAGCCCCAGCATTTT; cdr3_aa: CASGRDRDQPQHF
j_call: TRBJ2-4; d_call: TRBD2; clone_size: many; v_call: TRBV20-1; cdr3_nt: TGCAGTGCTAGGGGAGGGGTTCTAGCCAAAAACATTCAGTACTTC; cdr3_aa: CSARGGVLAKNIQYF
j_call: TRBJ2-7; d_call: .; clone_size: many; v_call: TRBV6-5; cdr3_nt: TGTGCCAGCAGTTACTCGACCGCAGGGTTTGGGGGGAAAGAGCAGTACTTC; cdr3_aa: CASSYSTAGFGGKEQYF
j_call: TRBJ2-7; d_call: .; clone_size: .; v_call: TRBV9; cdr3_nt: TGTGCCAGCAACGTAGGGGGTACAGGGTCCTACGAGCAGTACTTC; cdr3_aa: CASNVGGTGSYEQYF
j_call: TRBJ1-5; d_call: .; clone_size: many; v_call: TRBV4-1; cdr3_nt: TGCGCCAGCAGCCAAGATAATTGGCCGGGCAATCAGCCCCAGCATTTT; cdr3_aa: CASSQDNWPGNQPQHF
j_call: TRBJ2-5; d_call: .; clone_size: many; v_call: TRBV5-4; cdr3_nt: TGTGCCAGCAGCTTGGGAGGGAATTTGGGAGAGACCCAGTACTTC; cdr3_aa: CASSLGGNLGETQYF
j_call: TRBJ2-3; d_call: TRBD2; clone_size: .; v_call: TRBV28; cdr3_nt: TGTGCCAGCAGTTTAGGCGGGAGGAAGACAGATACGCAGTATTTT; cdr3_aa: CASSLGGRKTDTQYF